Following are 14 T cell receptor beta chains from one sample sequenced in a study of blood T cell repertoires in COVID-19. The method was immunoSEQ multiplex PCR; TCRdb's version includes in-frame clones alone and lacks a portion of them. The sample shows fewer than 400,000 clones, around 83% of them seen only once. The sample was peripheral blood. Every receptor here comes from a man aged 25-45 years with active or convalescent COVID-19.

CDR3 sequence (DNA): TGCGCCAGCAGCCAGAACAGGGGGATCGCCGGGGAGCTGTTTTTT. Residues: CASSQNRGIAGELFF. V gene TRBV4-3 combines with J gene TRBJ2-2; 8 bases agree with TRBD1. V shed 3 bases and J 6 bases; nucleotides not matched to a gene: 6. The CDR3 is 15 amino acids. CDR1 LGHNA and CDR2 YSLEER come from the germline V gene.

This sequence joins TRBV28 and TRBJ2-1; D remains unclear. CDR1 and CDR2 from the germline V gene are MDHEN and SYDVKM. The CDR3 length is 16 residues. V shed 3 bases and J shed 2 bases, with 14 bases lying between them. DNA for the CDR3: TGTGCCAGCAGTTTTTCCCTCCTCTTAACCTACAATGAGCAGTTCTTC. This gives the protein CASSFSLLLTYNEQFF.

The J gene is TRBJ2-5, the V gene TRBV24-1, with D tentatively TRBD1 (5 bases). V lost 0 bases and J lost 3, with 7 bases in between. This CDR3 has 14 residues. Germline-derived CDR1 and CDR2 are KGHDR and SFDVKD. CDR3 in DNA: TGTGCCACCAGTGATTTGGGCAGGGAAGAGACCCAGTACTTC. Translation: CATSDLGREETQYF.

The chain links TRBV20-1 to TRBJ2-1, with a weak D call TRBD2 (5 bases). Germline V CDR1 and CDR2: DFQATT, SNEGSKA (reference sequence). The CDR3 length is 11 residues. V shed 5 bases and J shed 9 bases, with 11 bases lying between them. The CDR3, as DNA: TGCAGTGCTCTTGCTAGCATTGAGCAGTTCTTC. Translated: CSALASIEQFF.

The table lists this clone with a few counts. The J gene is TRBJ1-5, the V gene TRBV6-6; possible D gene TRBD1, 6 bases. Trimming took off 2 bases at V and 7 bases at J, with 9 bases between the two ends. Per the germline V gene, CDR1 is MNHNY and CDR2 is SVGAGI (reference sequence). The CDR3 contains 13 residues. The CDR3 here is CASSYGGQQPQHF. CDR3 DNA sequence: TGTGCCAGCAGTTACGGGGGCCAGCAGCCCCAGCATTTT.

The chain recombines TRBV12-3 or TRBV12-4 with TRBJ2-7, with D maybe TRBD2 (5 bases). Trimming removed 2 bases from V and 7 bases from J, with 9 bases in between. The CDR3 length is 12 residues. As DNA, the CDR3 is TGTGCCAGCAGTTTACAACGAGGGGAGCAGTACTTC. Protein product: CASSLQRGEQYF.

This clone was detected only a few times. The CDR3 sequence: CASSQDRDSSEQYF. The CDR3 DNA reads TGTGCCAGCAGCCAAGATAGGGACTCGAGCGAGCAGTACTTC. The chain carries TRBV14 and TRBJ2-7, with D perhaps TRBD2 (6 bases). Germline loops: CDR1 SGHDN, CDR2 FVKESK. V shed 0 bases and J shed 6 bases, with 12 bases lying between them. CDR3 length: 14 amino acids.

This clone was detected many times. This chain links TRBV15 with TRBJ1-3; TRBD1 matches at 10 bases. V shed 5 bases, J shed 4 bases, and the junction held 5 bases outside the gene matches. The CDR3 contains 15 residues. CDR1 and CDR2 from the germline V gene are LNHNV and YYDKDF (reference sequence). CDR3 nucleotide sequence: TGTGCCACCAGCTTAGACAGGGGGCCAGGAAACACCATATATTTT. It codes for CATSLDRGPGNTIYF.

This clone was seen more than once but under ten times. CDR3 in amino acids: CASSQADYSTDTQYF. DNA of the CDR3: TGCGCCAGCAGCCAAGCGGACTACAGCACAGATACGCAGTATTTT. The gene calls are TRBV4-1 and TRBJ2-3, with D tentatively TRBD2 (6 bases). The CDR3 runs to 15 residues. Germline V lookup: CDR1 MGHRA, CDR2 YSYEKL. V dropped 1 base and J dropped 0 bases, with 8 bases sitting between them.

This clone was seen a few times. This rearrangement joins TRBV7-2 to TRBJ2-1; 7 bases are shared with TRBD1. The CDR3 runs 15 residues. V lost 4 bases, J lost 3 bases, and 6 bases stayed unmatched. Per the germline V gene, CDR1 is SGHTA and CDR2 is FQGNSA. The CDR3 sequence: CASSSPGQIYNEQFF. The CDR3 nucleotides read TGTGCCAGCAGCTCTCCGGGACAGATCTACAATGAGCAGTTCTTC.

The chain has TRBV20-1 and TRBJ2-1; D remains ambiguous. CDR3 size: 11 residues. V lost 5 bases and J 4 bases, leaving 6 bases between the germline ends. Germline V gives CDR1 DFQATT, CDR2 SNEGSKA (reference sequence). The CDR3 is CSAEQYNEQFF. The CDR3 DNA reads TGCAGTGCTGAACAGTACAATGAGCAGTTCTTC.

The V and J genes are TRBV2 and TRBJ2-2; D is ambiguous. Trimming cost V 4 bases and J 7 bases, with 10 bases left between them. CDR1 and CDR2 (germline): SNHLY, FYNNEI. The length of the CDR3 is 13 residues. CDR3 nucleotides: TGTGCCAGCAGTGGGCGGTTGGACGGGGAGCTGTTTTTT. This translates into CASSGRLDGELFF.

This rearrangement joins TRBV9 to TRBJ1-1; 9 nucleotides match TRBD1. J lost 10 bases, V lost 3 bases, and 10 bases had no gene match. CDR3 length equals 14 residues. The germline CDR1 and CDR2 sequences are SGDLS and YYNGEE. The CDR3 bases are TGTGCCAGCAGCGCCCTTACAGGGGGCAGCGGAGCTTTCTTT. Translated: CASSALTGGSGAFF. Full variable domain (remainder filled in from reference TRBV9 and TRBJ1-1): DSGVTQTPKHLITATGQRVTLRCSPRSGDLSVYWYQQSLDQGLQFLIQYYNGEERAKGNILERFSAQQFPDLHSELNLSSLELGDSALYFCASSALTGGSGAFFGQGTRLTVV.

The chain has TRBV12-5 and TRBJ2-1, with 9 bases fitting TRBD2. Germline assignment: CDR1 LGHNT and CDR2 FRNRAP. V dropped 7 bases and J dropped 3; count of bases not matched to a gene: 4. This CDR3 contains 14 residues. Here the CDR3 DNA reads TGTGCTAGTGCCCCTAGCGGGGTCTACAATGAGCAGTTCTTC. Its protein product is CASAPSGVYNEQFF.